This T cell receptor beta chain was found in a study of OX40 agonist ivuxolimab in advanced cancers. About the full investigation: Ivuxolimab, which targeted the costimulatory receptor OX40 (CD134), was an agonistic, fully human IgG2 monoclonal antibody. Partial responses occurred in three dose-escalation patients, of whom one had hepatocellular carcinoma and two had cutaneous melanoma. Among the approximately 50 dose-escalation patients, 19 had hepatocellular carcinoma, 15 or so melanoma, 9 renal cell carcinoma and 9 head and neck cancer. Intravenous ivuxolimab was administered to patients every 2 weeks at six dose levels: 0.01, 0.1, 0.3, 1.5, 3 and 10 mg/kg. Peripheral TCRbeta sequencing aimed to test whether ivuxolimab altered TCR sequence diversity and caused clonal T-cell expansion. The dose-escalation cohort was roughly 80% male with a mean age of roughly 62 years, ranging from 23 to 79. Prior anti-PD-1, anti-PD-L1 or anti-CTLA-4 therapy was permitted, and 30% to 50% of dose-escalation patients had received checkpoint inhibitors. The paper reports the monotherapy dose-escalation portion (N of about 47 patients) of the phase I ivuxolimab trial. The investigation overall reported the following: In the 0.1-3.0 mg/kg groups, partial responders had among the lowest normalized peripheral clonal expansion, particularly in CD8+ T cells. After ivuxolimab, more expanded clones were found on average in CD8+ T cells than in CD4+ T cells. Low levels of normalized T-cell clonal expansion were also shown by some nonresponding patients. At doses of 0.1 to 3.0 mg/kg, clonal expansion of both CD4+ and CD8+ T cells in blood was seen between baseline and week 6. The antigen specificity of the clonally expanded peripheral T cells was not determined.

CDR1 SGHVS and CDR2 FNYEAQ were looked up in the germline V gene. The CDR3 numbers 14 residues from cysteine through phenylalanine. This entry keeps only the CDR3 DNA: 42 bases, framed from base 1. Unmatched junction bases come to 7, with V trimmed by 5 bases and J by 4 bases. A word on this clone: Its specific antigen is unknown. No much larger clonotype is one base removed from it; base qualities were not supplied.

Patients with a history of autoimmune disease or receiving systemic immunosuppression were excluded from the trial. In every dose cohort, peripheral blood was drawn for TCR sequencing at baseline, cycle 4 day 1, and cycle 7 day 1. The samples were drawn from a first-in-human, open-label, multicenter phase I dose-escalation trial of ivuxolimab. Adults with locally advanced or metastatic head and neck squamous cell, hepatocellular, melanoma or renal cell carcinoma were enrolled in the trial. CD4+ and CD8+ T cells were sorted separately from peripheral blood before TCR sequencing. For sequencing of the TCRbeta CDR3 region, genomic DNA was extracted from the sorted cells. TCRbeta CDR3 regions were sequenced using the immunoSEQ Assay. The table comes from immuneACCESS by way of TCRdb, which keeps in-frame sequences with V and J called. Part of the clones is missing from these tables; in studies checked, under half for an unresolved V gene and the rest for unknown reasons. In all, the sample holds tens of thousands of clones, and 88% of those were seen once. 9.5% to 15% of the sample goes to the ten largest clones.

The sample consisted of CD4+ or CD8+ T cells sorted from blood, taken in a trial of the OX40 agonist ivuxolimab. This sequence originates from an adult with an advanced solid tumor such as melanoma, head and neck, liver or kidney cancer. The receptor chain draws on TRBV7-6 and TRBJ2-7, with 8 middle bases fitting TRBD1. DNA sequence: TGTGCCAGCAGCCCCCGGACAGGGCTATACGAGCAGTACTTC. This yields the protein CASSPRTGLYEQYF.